These T cell receptor beta chains were read from a single sample in a study of shared clonotypes between healthy human individuals. Measured with immunoSEQ multiplex PCR; TCRdb has only the in-frame clones, and not every one. There are 1,400,000 or so clones in the sample; approximately 98.5% occur only once, and 0.36% lies in the top ten. What was sequenced was naive CD4+ T cells sorted from blood. The receptors derive from a man aged 25-45 years in good health. Each CDR3 is given with its conserved first and last residue. A D gene is named only where the DNA matches it firmly. Not all rows give a size; the values are once, few, many and, for expanded clones, a class.

j_gene | abundance | d_gene | v_gene | CDR3aa | CDR3nt
TRBJ1-1 | . | . | TRBV28 | CASSFPYTEAFF | TGTGCCAGCAGTTTCCCTTACACTGAAGCTTTCTTT
TRBJ2-3 | . | . | TRBV14 | CASRIRVLTTDTQYF | TGTGCCAGCAGAATCAGGGTATTGACCACAGATACGCAGTATTTT
TRBJ2-3 | . | . | TRBV6-5 | CASSSGLRGTDTQYF | TGTGCCAGCAGTTCGGGTTTGAGGGGGACAGATACGCAGTATTTT
TRBJ2-3 | . | TRBD1 | TRBV11-2 | CASSSRDRDGTDTQYF | TGTGCCAGCAGCTCACGGGACAGGGATGGCACAGATACGCAGTATTTT
TRBJ2-1 | . | TRBD1 | TRBV6-4 | CASRGQPNNEQFF | TGTGCCAGCAGGGGACAGCCCAACAATGAGCAGTTCTTC
TRBJ2-1 | . | . | TRBV18 | CASSRKEGNQMRNEQFF | TGTGCCAGCTCCCGGAAAGAGGGGAACCAAATGCGGAATGAGCAGTTCTTC
TRBJ1-2 | . | . | TRBV6-5 | CASLGGALGYTF | TGTGCCAGCCTCGGGGGGGCGCTTGGCTACACCTTC
TRBJ1-1 | once | . | TRBV5-1 | CASSALEGESTEAFF | TGCGCCAGCAGCGCCCTCGAGGGGGAGAGCACTGAAGCTTTCTTT
TRBJ2-5 | . | . | TRBV11-2 | CASLKSRSAGETQYF | TGTGCCAGCCTTAAGTCCAGGTCCGCTGGAGAGACCCAGTACTTC
TRBJ2-7 | . | TRBD2 | TRBV6-1 | CASSAHSGGVDEQYF | TGTGCCAGCAGTGCCCACTCGGGGGGTGTGGACGAGCAGTACTTC
TRBJ2-5 | . | . | TRBV29-1 | CSVFGLGGFQETQYF | TGCAGCGTTTTCGGTCTAGGGGGGTTCCAAGAGACCCAGTACTTC
TRBJ2-1 | once | TRBD1 | TRBV5-5 | CASSIAPGQAFF | TGTGCCAGCAGCATAGCCCCGGGACAGGCGTTCTTC
TRBJ1-1 | . | . | TRBV5-8 | CASSLGRNTEAFF | TGTGCCAGCAGCTTGGGAAGGAACACTGAAGCTTTCTTT
TRBJ2-3 | . | TRBD2 | TRBV27 | CASSSPSASGRVQDTQYF | TGTGCCAGCAGTTCCCCTTCGGCTAGCGGGAGAGTTCAGGATACGCAGTATTTT
TRBJ2-7 | . | . | TRBV6-5 | CACGRGGPFQRQYF | TGTGCCTGTGGCCGGGGAGGCCCTTTTCAGCGGCAGTACTTC
TRBJ1-5 | . | . | TRBV19 | CASRARGRDQPQHF | TGTGCCAGTAGGGCGCGGGGGAGAGATCAGCCCCAGCATTTT
TRBJ1-2 | . | . | TRBV9 | CASSVGRWESGYTF | TGTGCCAGCAGCGTAGGGAGATGGGAGTCTGGCTACACCTTC
TRBJ1-4 | once | . | TRBV4-1 | CASSSYRGPEVRNEKLFF | TGCGCCAGCAGCTCATACCGGGGCCCCGAGGTCCGGAATGAAAAACTGTTTTTT
TRBJ2-7 | . | . | TRBV6-5 | CASSRTAYEQYF | TGTGCCAGCAGCCGGACAGCCTACGAGCAGTACTTC
TRBJ2-7 | . | . | TRBV19 | CASRDHRSYEQYF | TGTGCCAGTAGGGACCACCGCTCCTACGAGCAGTACTTC
TRBJ1-2 | . | . | TRBV6-4 | CASSNDRNGYTF | TGTGCCAGCAGCAACGACAGAAATGGCTACACCTTC
TRBJ2-7 | . | TRBD2 | TRBV28 | CASSRLAGTYEQYF | TGTGCCAGCAGCAGACTAGCGGGGACCTACGAGCAGTACTTC
TRBJ2-3 | . | . | TRBV5-5 | CASSLGASAFTDTQYF | TGTGCCAGCAGCTTGGGGGCTAGCGCCTTCACAGATACGCAGTATTTT
TRBJ2-7 | . | TRBD2 | TRBV28 | CASSTMGPGGDYEQYF | TGTGCCAGCAGTACCATGGGGCCGGGGGGGGACTACGAGCAGTACTTC
TRBJ1-1 | . | . | TRBV30 | CAWSFGAGGYTEAFF | TGTGCCTGGAGTTTTGGCGCCGGTGGGTACACTGAAGCTTTCTTT
TRBJ2-4 | . | . | TRBV15 | CATSRDIGGAKNIQYF | TGTGCCACCAGCAGAGACATAGGGGGTGCCAAAAACATTCAGTACTTC
TRBJ2-7 | once | . | TRBV19 | CASSLQGRYEQYF | TGTGCCAGTAGCCTTCAGGGTCGCTACGAGCAGTACTTC
TRBJ1-4 | . | . | TRBV10-3 | CAISGRTNEKLFF | TGTGCCATCAGTGGACGAACTAATGAAAAACTGTTTTTT
TRBJ1-2 | . | . | TRBV5-1 | CASSLVLGPGSNSYGYTF | TGCGCCAGCAGCTTGGTTCTCGGCCCCGGGAGTAATAGCTATGGCTACACCTTC
TRBJ2-5 | . | . | TRBV29-1 | CSVRTDLWETQYF | TGCAGCGTTCGAACGGACCTATGGGAGACCCAGTACTTC
TRBJ2-7 | few | TRBD2 | TRBV7-3 | CASSLGSGTNYEQYF | TGTGCCAGCAGCTTAGGTAGCGGGACCAACTACGAGCAGTACTTC
TRBJ2-7 | . | . | TRBV4-3 | CASSQGQTYEQYF | TGCGCCAGCAGCCAAGGGCAGACCTACGAGCAGTACTTC
TRBJ2-5 | . | TRBD2 | TRBV7-9 | CASSKNSGGVQETQYF | TGTGCCAGCAGCAAAAATAGCGGGGGGGTACAAGAGACCCAGTACTTC
TRBJ1-5 | . | . | TRBV18 | CASSDLPLTGYSNQPQHF | TGTGCCAGCTCCGACCTCCCCCTGACAGGATATAGCAATCAGCCCCAGCATTTT
TRBJ1-5 | . | TRBD1 | TRBV7-2 | CASSFRTGPRNQPQHF | TGTGCCAGCAGCTTTAGGACAGGGCCGCGCAATCAGCCCCAGCATTTT
TRBJ2-5 | . | . | TRBV6-6 | CASSPQETQYF | TGTGCCAGCAGCCCCCAAGAGACCCAGTACTTC
TRBJ2-5 | . | . | TRBV5-1 | CASSLVVGQETQYF | TGCGCCAGCAGCTTGGTGGTAGGGCAAGAGACCCAGTACTTC
TRBJ1-1 | . | . | TRBV25-1 | CASSAQGTHTEAFF | TGTGCCAGCAGTGCCCAGGGAACCCACACTGAAGCTTTCTTT
TRBJ1-5 | . | . | TRBV6-1 | CASSARNSNQPQHF | TGTGCCAGCAGTGCAAGGAATAGCAATCAGCCCCAGCATTTT
TRBJ2-7 | . | TRBD2 | TRBV19 | CASSSTGTSNSYEQYF | TGTGCCAGTAGTTCCACCGGGACTAGCAACTCCTACGAGCAGTACTTC
TRBJ2-4 | . | . | TRBV7-8 | CASSPGGPGNIQYF | TGTGCCAGCAGCCCAGGAGGGCCTGGAAACATTCAGTACTTC
TRBJ2-3 | . | TRBD1 | TRBV10-2 | CASSESTGSGTQYF | TGCGCCAGCAGTGAGTCGACAGGGTCGGGTACGCAGTATTTT
TRBJ2-5 | . | TRBD1 | TRBV14 | CASSQTTGAFETQYF | TGTGCCAGCAGCCAAACGACAGGGGCGTTTGAGACCCAGTACTTC
TRBJ1-1 | . | . | TRBV28 | CASSTRQPSEAFF | TGTGCCAGCAGTACGCGACAGCCTTCGGAAGCTTTCTTT
TRBJ2-7 | . | . | TRBV19 | CASSTGLEQYF | TGTGCCAGTAGTACAGGGCTTGAGCAGTACTTC
TRBJ2-3 | . | TRBD2 | TRBV2 | CAGRTSGRAVDTQYF | TGTGCCGGTCGGACTAGCGGGAGGGCAGTAGATACGCAGTATTTT
TRBJ2-3 | . | TRBD2 | TRBV5-1 | CASSIRTSPGTQYF | TGCGCCAGCAGCATCCGGACTAGCCCGGGTACGCAGTATTTT
TRBJ2-7 | . | . | TRBV19 | CASSIGTVSYEQYF | TGTGCCAGTAGTATAGGTACAGTCTCCTACGAGCAGTACTTC
TRBJ2-7 | . | . | TRBV25-1 | CASSPRVVLYF | TGTGCCAGCAGTCCAAGAGTTGTACTGTACTTC